This T cell receptor beta chain emerged from a study of OX40 agonist ivuxolimab in advanced cancers. Overall study: Among those enrolled, mean age was about 63 years (range about 23 to 79) and roughly 84% were male.

The protocol was immunoSEQ multiplex PCR, while the TCRdb copy is restricted to in-frame clones and leaves out a portion. The data hold about 49,000 clones, with about four fifths observed a single time. Patients were ruled out by autoimmune disease history or systemic immunosuppression. General study points: Clonal expansion from baseline to week 6 occurred in both CD4+ and CD8+ T cells. Expanded clones tended on average to be more numerous among CD8+ T cells than CD4+.

As for this clone: Its antigen is not known.

The CDR3 runs 14 residues. Germline V CDR1 and CDR2: SGHAT, FQNNGV. The V end lost 5 bases, the J end lost 4 bases, and 14 bases lay between the germline ends. The material sequenced was CD4+ or CD8+ T cells sorted from blood, taken in a trial of the OX40 agonist ivuxolimab. The chain joins TRBV11-2 to TRBJ1-1, with D possibly being TRBD1 (6 bases). The sequence came from an adult with an advanced solid tumor such as melanoma, head and neck, liver or kidney cancer. CDR3 sequence: CASSPRTDFTEAFF. The CDR3 bases are TGTGCCAGCAGCCCCCGGACAGACTTCACTGAAGCTTTCTTT.